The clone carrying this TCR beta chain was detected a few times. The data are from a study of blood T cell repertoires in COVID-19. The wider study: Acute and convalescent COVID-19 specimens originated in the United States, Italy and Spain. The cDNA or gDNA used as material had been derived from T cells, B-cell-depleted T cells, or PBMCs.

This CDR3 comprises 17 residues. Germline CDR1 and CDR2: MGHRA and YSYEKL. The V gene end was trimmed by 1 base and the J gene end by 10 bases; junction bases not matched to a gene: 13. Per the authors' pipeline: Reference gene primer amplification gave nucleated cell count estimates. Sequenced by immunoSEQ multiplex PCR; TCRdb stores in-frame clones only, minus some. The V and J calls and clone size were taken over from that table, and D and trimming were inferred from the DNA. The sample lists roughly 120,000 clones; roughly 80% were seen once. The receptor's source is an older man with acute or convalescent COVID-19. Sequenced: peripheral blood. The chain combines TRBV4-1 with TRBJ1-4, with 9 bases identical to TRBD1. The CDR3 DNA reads TGCGCCAGCAGCCAAGGACCCCTAGGGACAGGGTACCTAAAACTGTTTTTT. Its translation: CASSQGPLGTGYLKLFF.